Listed below are T cell receptor beta chains from one sample, sequenced in a study of blood T cell repertoires in COVID-19. The table came from immunoSEQ multiplex PCR; TCRdb's copy has only in-frame clones and leaves some out. Among under 200,000 clones listed, over 70% were seen once. The sequenced sample was peripheral blood. The receptors were gathered from a man aged 55 to 70 with acute or convalescent COVID-19. Both conserved end residues are part of each CDR3. Fields, in order: clone size, D gene, V gene, J gene, CDR3 protein, CDR3 DNA. D genes are given only for firm matches. Clone size appears in some rows only: once, few, many, or a class for an expanded clone.

abundance: NA; d_gene: NA; v_gene: TRBV5-4; j_gene: TRBJ1-1; CDR3aa: CASSLRPVGGAEAFF; CDR3nt: TGTGCCAGCAGCTTGCGACCGGTCGGGGGAGCTGAAGCTTTCTTT
abundance: few; d_gene: NA; v_gene: TRBV3-1/TRBV3-2; j_gene: TRBJ1-5; CDR3aa: CASSSRPGDQPQHF; CDR3nt: TGTGCCAGCAGCTCTAGGCCAGGGGATCAGCCCCAGCATTTT
abundance: once; d_gene: NA; v_gene: TRBV6-5; j_gene: TRBJ1-2; CDR3aa: CASSYSGRLADYGYTF; CDR3nt: TGTGCCAGCAGTTACTCGGGCCGGCTAGCGGACTATGGCTACACCTTC
abundance: NA; d_gene: NA; v_gene: TRBV19; j_gene: TRBJ1-5; CDR3aa: CASSLTGYQPQHF; CDR3nt: TGTGCCAGTAGTCTCACGGGTTATCAGCCCCAGCATTTT
abundance: NA; d_gene: TRBD1; v_gene: TRBV5-1; j_gene: TRBJ1-3; CDR3aa: CASSRSGQGIDTIYF; CDR3nt: TGCGCCAGCAGTCGCTCGGGACAGGGGATAGACACCATATATTTT
abundance: NA; d_gene: NA; v_gene: TRBV18; j_gene: TRBJ1-5; CDR3aa: CASSPGSGRGDQPQHF; CDR3nt: TGTGCCAGCTCACCTGGCTCGGGTCGCGGGGATCAGCCCCAGCATTTT
abundance: NA; d_gene: NA; v_gene: TRBV5-6; j_gene: TRBJ2-2; CDR3aa: CASSWGLAMNTGELFF; CDR3nt: TGTGCCAGCAGCTGGGGTCTAGCGATGAACACCGGGGAGCTGTTTTTT
abundance: NA; d_gene: NA; v_gene: TRBV6-1; j_gene: TRBJ2-1; CDR3aa: CASSESLRFEQFF; CDR3nt: TGTGCCAGCAGTGAAAGCCTTCGTTTTGAGCAGTTCTTC
abundance: NA; d_gene: NA; v_gene: TRBV4-2; j_gene: TRBJ1-3; CDR3aa: CASSPAGTTGNTIYF; CDR3nt: TGTGCCAGCAGCCCGGCCGGGACAACTGGAAACACCATATATTTT
abundance: NA; d_gene: NA; v_gene: TRBV7-9; j_gene: TRBJ2-7; CDR3aa: CASSLFDGTPGEQYF; CDR3nt: TGTGCCAGCAGCTTATTCGACGGGACACCCGGCGAGCAGTACTTC
abundance: few; d_gene: NA; v_gene: TRBV24-1; j_gene: TRBJ2-2; CDR3aa: CATSAQPGTLNTGELFF; CDR3nt: TGTGCCACCAGTGCCCAACCCGGGACTCTGAACACCGGGGAGCTGTTTTTT
abundance: NA; d_gene: TRBD1; v_gene: TRBV12-3/TRBV12-4; j_gene: TRBJ2-5; CDR3aa: CASSSGQGPNQYF; CDR3nt: TGTGCCAGCAGTTCGGGACAGGGCCCTAATCAGTACTTC